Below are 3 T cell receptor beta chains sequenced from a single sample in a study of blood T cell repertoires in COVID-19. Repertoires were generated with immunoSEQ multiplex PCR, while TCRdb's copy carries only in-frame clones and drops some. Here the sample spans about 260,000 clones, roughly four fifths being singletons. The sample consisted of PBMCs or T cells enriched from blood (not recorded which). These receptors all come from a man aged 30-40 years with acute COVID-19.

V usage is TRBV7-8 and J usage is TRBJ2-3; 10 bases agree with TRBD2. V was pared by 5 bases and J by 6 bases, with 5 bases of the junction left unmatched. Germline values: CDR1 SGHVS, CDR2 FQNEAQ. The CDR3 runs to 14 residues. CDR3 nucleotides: TGTGCCAGCAGCCAGAAGCGGGAGGGGGATACGCAGTATTTT. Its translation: CASSQKREGDTQYF.

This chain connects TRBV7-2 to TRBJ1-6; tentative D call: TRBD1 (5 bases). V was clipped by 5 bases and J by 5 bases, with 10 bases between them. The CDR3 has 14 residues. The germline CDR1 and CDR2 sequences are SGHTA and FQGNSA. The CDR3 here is CASSRAGNNSPLHF. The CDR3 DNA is TGTGCCAGCAGCCGTGCAGGGAATAATTCACCCCTCCACTTT.

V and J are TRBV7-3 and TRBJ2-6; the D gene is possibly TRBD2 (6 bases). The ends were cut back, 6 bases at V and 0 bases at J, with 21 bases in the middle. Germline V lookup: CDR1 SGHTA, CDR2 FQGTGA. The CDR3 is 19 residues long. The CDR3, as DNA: TGTGCCAGCAGATCGGAGGGGCTCCTCTTAAGCTCTGGGGCCAACGTCCTGACTTTC. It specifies CASRSEGLLLSSGANVLTF.